This TCR beta chain was sequenced for a study of early T cells in non-severe SARS-CoV-2 infection. Findings of the study overall: Anti-spike CD8 specificities were favored by VDJdb matching, whose results missed private and CD4 specificities.

The CDR3 sequence is 12 residues long. CDR1 SGHDN and CDR2 FVKESK come from the germline V gene. This clonotype was detected ten times or more. The antigen is not known. Compared with germline, one end of the junction differs, possibly owing to a read error. Attachment of unique molecular identifiers was made to individual cDNA molecules. TCRdb analysed the 5' RACE reads with MiXCR anew, one entry per CDR3 protein. The sample yields about 44,000 distinct CDR3 sequences, around 6.1% seen once. This chain links TRBV14 with TRBJ1-2; no firm D call. The sample was whole blood, taken at baseline. This receptor was obtained from an adult who was a healthcare worker with PCR-confirmed SARS-CoV-2 infection or an uninfected control (not recorded which). The chain's CDR3 is CASSHGVTDYTF. Here the CDR3 DNA reads TGTGCCAGTAGCCACGGGGTCACAGATTACACCTTC.